A single sample gave rise to the 21 T cell receptor beta chains below, sequenced in a study of cytomegalovirus exposure and HLA in healthy donors. PCR used 60 Vbeta primers and 13 Jbeta primers. Profiling relied on immunoSEQ multiplex PCR, and the TCRdb table lists in-frame clones only, not all of them. This sample yields some 89,000 clones, of which roughly 79% are seen a single time; under 2% belongs to the top ten. Sequenced input: PBMCs. These receptors originate from a woman between 25 and 40 years old in good health and CMV-seronegative.

The chain is built from TRBV21-1 and TRBJ2-1; the table's TRBD2 call for D was not verified on the DNA. TRBV21-1 is reported as a pseudogene. This CDR3 spans 16 amino acids. In DNA form, the CDR3 reads TGTGCCAGCACCCTCTGGTCTAGCGGACGACACAATGAGCAGTTCTTC. Translation: CASTLWSSGRHNEQFF.

This chain connects TRBV19 to TRBJ2-7; D is undetermined. Trimming took 5 bases from V and 4 from J, leaving 12 bases between them. From germline, CDR1 is LNHDA and CDR2 SQIVND (reference sequence). CDR3 length equals 13 residues. The CDR3 spells CASSPGQDYEQYF. The DNA of the CDR3 is TGTGCCAGTAGTCCAGGTCAGGATTACGAGCAGTACTTC.

J is TRBJ2-7 and V is TRBV5-4; D gene unclear. This CDR3 region has 15 residues. With 0 bases removed from V and 2 bases from J, the gap between germline ends came to 12 bases. Germline CDR1 is SGHNT and CDR2 is YYREEE (reference sequence). The CDR3: CASSLAPGGAYEQYF. The CDR3 nucleotides are TGTGCCAGCAGCTTGGCTCCCGGTGGAGCCTACGAGCAGTACTTC.

A few counts support this clone. The chain combines TRBV30 with TRBJ2-1; TRBD1 matches at 9 bases. The CDR3 runs 11 residues. V gave up 3 bases and J gave up 16 bases; unmatched junction bases: 7. The V gene's germline CDR1 is GTSNPN and CDR2 SVGIG (reference sequence). The DNA of the CDR3 is TGTGCCTGGAGGGGGACAGGGAGAGGTTTCTTC. Its protein product is CAWRGTGRGFF.

J is TRBJ2-3 and V is TRBV10-3; 10 bases align to TRBD1. CDR1 and CDR2 from the germline V gene are ENHRY and SYGVKD. The CDR3 contains 14 residues. V gave up 6 bases and J gave up 2 bases; unmatched junction bases: 2. The CDR3 spells CAIRGQGYTDTQYF. In nucleotides, the CDR3 is TGTGCCATCAGGGGACAGGGGTACACAGATACGCAGTATTTT.

This sequence joins TRBV9 and TRBJ2-1, with D possibly being TRBD2 (5 bases). This CDR3 region has 13 residues. Germline loops: CDR1 SGDLS, CDR2 YYNGEE. The V gene lost 0 bases and the J gene lost 6 bases, with 7 bases spanning the gap. The CDR3 nucleotides read TGTGCCAGCAGCGTAGGCAGCGGCAATGAGCAGTTCTTC. Its protein is CASSVGSGNEQFF.

The genes are TRBV4-1 and TRBJ2-1, with D perhaps TRBD1 (5 bases). The CDR3 runs 14 residues. Germline V CDR1 and CDR2: MGHRA, YSYEKL. Trimming removed 1 base from V and 8 bases from J, with 12 bases in between. The CDR3 here is CASSQGQFSDEQFF. Written as DNA, the CDR3 is TGCGCCAGCAGCCAAGGACAGTTTTCGGATGAGCAGTTCTTC.

The J gene is TRBJ1-1, the V gene TRBV5-1; D remains unclear. V lost 4 bases and J 2 bases, leaving 9 bases between the germline ends. The CDR3 is 13 amino acids. The germline V gene has CDR1 SGHRS and CDR2 YFSETQ. CDR3: CASSRNGNTEAFF. DNA of the CDR3: TGCGCCAGCAGCCGCAACGGTAACACTGAAGCTTTCTTT. Combining the CDR3 with reference TRBV5-1 and TRBJ1-1 gives the whole variable domain KAGVTQTPRYLIKTRGQQVTLSCSPISGHRSVSWYQQTPGQGLQFLFEYFSETQRNKGNFPGRFSGRQFSNSRSEMNVSTLELGDSALYLCASSRNGNTEAFFGQGTRLTVV.

The chain links TRBV18 to TRBJ2-1; TRBD2 agrees at 9 bases. This CDR3 contains 14 residues. From germline, CDR1 is KGHSH and CDR2 LQKENI. Losses at the gene ends were 3 bases for V and 4 bases for J; bases not matched to a gene: 1. The CDR3 spells CASSPSGSYNEQFF. In DNA, the CDR3 is TGTGCCAGCTCACCTAGCGGGAGTTACAATGAGCAGTTCTTC.

V is TRBV27 and J is TRBJ2-7, with TRBD1 matching over 7 bases. Germline loops: CDR1 MNHEY, CDR2 SMNVEV (reference sequence). Losses at the gene ends were 6 bases for V and 1 base for J; bases not matched to a gene: 9. The CDR3 is 15 amino acids. The CDR3 nucleotides read TGTGCCAGCAGGAAAGGGGGCATGATTTCCTACGAGCAGTACTTC. This gives the protein CASRKGGMISYEQYF.

This chain links TRBV9 with TRBJ2-7; the match to TRBD2 covers 7 bases. Looked up from germline, CDR1 is SGDLS and CDR2 is YYNGEE. Trimming cost V 0 bases and J 1 base; bases outside gene matches: 4. The CDR3 is made up of 15 amino acids. CDR3 region: CASSVAGGLSYEQYF. The CDR3 coding sequence is TGTGCCAGCAGCGTAGCGGGAGGCTTATCCTACGAGCAGTACTTC.

The chain joins TRBV7-6 to TRBJ2-3; the match to TRBD2 covers 7 bases. Per the germline V gene, CDR1 is SGHVS and CDR2 is FNYEAQ. J was trimmed by 2 bases and V by 5 bases; bases with no gene match: 10. The CDR3 loop spans 16 amino acids. The CDR3 reads CASSPLGGGATDTQYF. In nucleotides, the CDR3 is TGTGCCAGCAGCCCCCTGGGGGGAGGGGCCACAGATACGCAGTATTTT.

The chain couples TRBV30 to TRBJ2-3; 7 bases match TRBD2. The CDR3 sequence is 13 residues long. Unmatched junction bases numbered 6, after V lost 4 bases and J lost 5 bases. CDR1 GTSNPN and CDR2 SVGIG come from the germline V gene (reference sequence). CDR3 residues: CAWIPWGGDTQYF. In DNA, the CDR3 is TGTGCCTGGATCCCCTGGGGGGGAGATACGCAGTATTTT.

The chain joins TRBV4-2 to TRBJ2-5, with D unclear. Trimming removed 1 base at V and 1 base at J, with 4 bases between. Germline-derived CDR1 and CDR2 are LGHNA and YNFKEQ. The CDR3 covers 13 residues. Written as DNA, the CDR3 is TGTGCCAGCAGCCAAGCCTTCCAAGAGACCCAGTACTTC. It codes for CASSQAFQETQYF.

The chain links TRBV4-3 to TRBJ2-3; 10 bases map to TRBD2. Germline V gene lookup returns CDR1 LGHNA and CDR2 YSLEER. V dropped 3 bases and J dropped 3; count of bases not matched to a gene: 3. The CDR3 has 15 amino acids. The CDR3 region has the DNA TGCGCCAGCAGCCAGGTTAGCGGGAGGACAGATACGCAGTATTTT. Protein: CASSQVSGRTDTQYF.

The V and J genes are TRBV30 and TRBJ2-2, with 7 bases aligning to TRBD1. CDR1 and CDR2 (germline): GTSNPN, SVGIG (reference sequence). The CDR3 has 12 amino acids. V trimming: 4 bases; J trimming: 7 bases; junction bases outside the gene matches: 3. CDR3 in DNA: TGTGCCTGGAAAACAGGGGTCGGGGAGCTGTTTTTT. Its translation: CAWKTGVGELFF.

The gene calls are TRBV30 and TRBJ2-7, with 11 bases identical to TRBD2. The CDR3 loop spans 18 amino acids. Germline loops: CDR1 GTSNPN, CDR2 SVGIG (reference sequence). V was clipped by 3 bases and J by 0 bases; unmatched bases: 13. The CDR3, as DNA: TGTGCCTGGAGCCGACGACCGGGACTAGCGGACTACTCCTACGAGCAGTACTTC. Translation: CAWSRRPGLADYSYEQYF.

The chain is built from TRBV28 and TRBJ2-7; 7 positions agree with TRBD2. The V gene end was trimmed by 2 bases and the J gene end by 3 bases; junction bases not matched to a gene: 7. The CDR3 runs 15 residues. Germline V gene sequence: CDR1 MDHEN, CDR2 SYDVKM. The CDR3 protein is CASSLPGTKVYEQYF. CDR3 nucleotide sequence: TGTGCCAGCAGTTTACCCGGGACTAAGGTCTACGAGCAGTACTTC.

This chain uses TRBV10-2 with TRBJ2-7; 10 bases are a match to TRBD1. Germline trimming cut 5 bases from V and 4 bases from J; bases unmatched to any gene: 8. The germline V gene has CDR1 WSHSY and CDR2 SAAADI. This CDR3 contains 15 residues. The CDR3 sequence is CASSYPGQGTYEQYF. CDR3 sequence (DNA): TGCGCCAGCAGTTATCCGGGACAGGGGACGTACGAGCAGTACTTC.

This rearrangement joins TRBV4-3 to TRBJ2-7; D uncertain. Trimming removed 0 bases at V and 6 bases at J, with 9 bases between. The germline V gene has CDR1 LGHNA and CDR2 YSLEER. There are 13 residues in the CDR3. The CDR3 DNA follows: TGCGCCAGCAGCCAAGAAAATCCCGGCGAGCAGTACTTC. It encodes CASSQENPGEQYF.

The V gene is TRBV25-1, the J gene TRBJ2-1; maybe TRBD2 (5 bases). Germline V gene data show CDR1 as MGHDK and CDR2 as SYGVNS. CDR3 length: 13 residues. The V end was cut by 7 bases, the J end by 2 bases, with 9 bases between. The CDR3 is CASNNGTYNEQFF. Here the CDR3 DNA reads TGTGCCAGCAACAACGGGACCTACAATGAGCAGTTCTTC.